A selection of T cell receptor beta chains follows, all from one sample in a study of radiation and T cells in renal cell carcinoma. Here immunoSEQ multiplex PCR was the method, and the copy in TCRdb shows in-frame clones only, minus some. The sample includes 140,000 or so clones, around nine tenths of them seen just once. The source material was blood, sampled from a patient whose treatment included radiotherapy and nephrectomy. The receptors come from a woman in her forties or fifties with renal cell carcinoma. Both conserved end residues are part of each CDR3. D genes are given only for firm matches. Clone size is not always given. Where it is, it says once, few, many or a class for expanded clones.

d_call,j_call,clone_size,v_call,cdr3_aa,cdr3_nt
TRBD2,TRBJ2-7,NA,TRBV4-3,CASSIGLGLHYEQYF,TGCGCCAGCAGCATTGGGTTGGGACTACACTACGAGCAGTACTTC
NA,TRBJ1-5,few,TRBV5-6,CASSLAKQGRSNQPQHF,TGTGCCAGCAGCTTGGCCAAACAGGGTAGGAGCAATCAGCCCCAGCATTTT
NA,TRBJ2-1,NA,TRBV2,CASSGQVPYNEQFF,TGTGCCAGCAGTGGACAGGTCCCCTACAATGAGCAGTTCTTC
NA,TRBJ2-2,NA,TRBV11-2,CASSPVSTGELFF,TGTGCCAGCAGCCCAGTAAGCACCGGGGAGCTGTTTTTT
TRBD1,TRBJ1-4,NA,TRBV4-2,CASSRDRGINEKLFF,TGTGCCAGCAGCCGAGACAGGGGAATTAATGAAAAACTGTTTTTT
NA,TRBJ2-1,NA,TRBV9,CASSVGSSYNEQFF,TGTGCCAGCAGCGTAGGGAGCTCCTACAATGAGCAGTTCTTC
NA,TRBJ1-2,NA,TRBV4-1,CASSQGWPDPYTF,TGCGCCAGCAGCCAAGGATGGCCTGACCCCTACACCTTC
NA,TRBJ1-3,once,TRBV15,CATSRAGLGGNTIYF,TGTGCCACCAGCAGGGCTGGCCTAGGTGGAAACACCATATATTTT
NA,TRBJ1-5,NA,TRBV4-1,CASSQDWGGSNQPQHF,TGCGCCAGCAGCCAAGATTGGGGAGGGAGCAATCAGCCCCAGCATTTT
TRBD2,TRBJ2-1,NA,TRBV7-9,CASSPSGGANEQFF,TGTGCCAGCAGTCCCAGCGGGGGGGCCAATGAGCAGTTCTTC
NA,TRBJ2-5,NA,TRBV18,CASSPAGAPETQYF,TGTGCCAGCTCACCAGCGGGGGCCCCAGAGACCCAGTACTTC
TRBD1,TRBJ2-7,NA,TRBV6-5,CASTGQGDEQYF,TGTGCCAGCACGGGACAGGGGGACGAGCAGTACTTC
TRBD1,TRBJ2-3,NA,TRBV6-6,CASMDRFTDTQYF,TGTGCCAGCATGGACAGGTTTACAGATACGCAGTATTTT
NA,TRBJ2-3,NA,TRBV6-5,CASSIQSSSDTQYF,TGTGCCAGCAGCATTCAGAGTAGCTCAGATACGCAGTATTTT
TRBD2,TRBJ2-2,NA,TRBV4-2,CASSLTVGGGTGELFF,TGTGCCAGCAGCCTTACGGTCGGGGGGGGCACCGGGGAGCTGTTTTTT
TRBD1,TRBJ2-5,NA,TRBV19,CASSSGQATGGETQYF,TGTGCCAGTAGTTCGGGACAGGCCACTGGAGGAGAGACCCAGTACTTC
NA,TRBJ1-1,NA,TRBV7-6,CASSPQGGTEAFF,TGTGCCAGCAGCCCTCAGGGAGGCACTGAAGCTTTCTTT
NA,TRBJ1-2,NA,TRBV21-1,CASSKVFGDPGDGYTF,TGTGCCAGCAGCAAAGTTTTTGGGGACCCAGGGGATGGCTACACCTTC
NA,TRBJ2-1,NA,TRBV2,CASSIREFEQFF,TGTGCCAGCAGTATCAGGGAATTTGAGCAGTTCTTC
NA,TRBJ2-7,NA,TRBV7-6,CASSPNRDTYEQYF,TGTGCCAGCAGCCCAAACAGGGACACCTACGAGCAGTACTTC
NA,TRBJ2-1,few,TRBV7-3,CASSRPGITNEQFF,TGTGCCAGCAGCCGTCCAGGGATAACGAATGAGCAGTTCTTC
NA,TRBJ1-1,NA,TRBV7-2,CASSFVLNTEAFF,TGTGCCAGCAGCTTCGTGCTGAACACTGAAGCTTTCTTT
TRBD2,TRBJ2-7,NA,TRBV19,CASSDWRGESSYEQYF,TGTGCCAGTAGTGATTGGCGGGGGGAGAGCTCCTACGAGCAGTACTTC
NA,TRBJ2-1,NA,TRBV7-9,CASSLADVAGQFF,TGTGCCAGCAGCTTGGCAGACGTCGCCGGGCAGTTCTTC
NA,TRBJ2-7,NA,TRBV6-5,CASSYSRIRAYEQYF,TGTGCCAGCAGTTACTCGAGGATCCGGGCCTACGAGCAGTACTTC
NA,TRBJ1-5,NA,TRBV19,CASSPIADGNQPQHF,TGTGCCAGTAGCCCTATCGCGGACGGGAATCAGCCCCAGCATTTT
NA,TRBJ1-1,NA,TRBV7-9,CASSFRGGTEAFF,TGTGCCAGCAGCTTTCGAGGGGGAACTGAAGCTTTCTTT
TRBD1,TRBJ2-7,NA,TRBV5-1,CASSLALGQGEGEQYF,TGCGCCAGCAGCTTGGCTCTGGGACAGGGGGAGGGAGAGCAGTACTTC
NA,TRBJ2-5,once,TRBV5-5,CASSLAGGRNGETQYF,TGTGCCAGCAGCTTGGCCGGGGGGCGTAATGGAGAGACCCAGTACTTC
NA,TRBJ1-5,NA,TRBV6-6,CASSYRLNQPQHF,TGTGCCAGCAGTTACCGCCTGAATCAGCCCCAGCATTTT
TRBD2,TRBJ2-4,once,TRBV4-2,CASSQDSSGGGKNIQYF,TGTGCCAGCAGCCAGGACTCTAGCGGGGGGGGAAAAAACATTCAGTACTTC
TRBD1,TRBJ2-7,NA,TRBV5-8,CASSYSPGTGRYEQYF,TGTGCCAGCAGCTATTCCCCTGGGACAGGGCGCTACGAGCAGTACTTC
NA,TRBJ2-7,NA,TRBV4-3,CASSHAKGYPYEQYF,TGCGCCAGCAGCCACGCGAAGGGGTACCCCTACGAGCAGTACTTC